This T cell receptor beta chain is drawn from a study of OX40 agonist ivuxolimab in advanced cancers. Background on the study: Patients got intravenous ivuxolimab at 0.01 to 10 mg/kg every 2 weeks. A male proportion of about 86% was recorded, with mean age approximately 60 years and range about 20 to 79. Study-level points and caveats: CD4+ T cells averaged fewer expanded clones than CD8+ T cells.

Germline CDR1 reads SNHLY; CDR2 reads FYNNEI. V lost 6 bases to trimming and J lost 0 bases, with 15 bases between them. The CDR3 spans 16 residues. The assay was immunoSEQ multiplex PCR, and TCRdb's table has in-frame clones only and misses some. The sample has roughly 46,000 clones, around nine tenths seen once. In regard to this clone: Its specificity is not known.

Cycle 7 day 1, cycle 4 day 1, and baseline were the timepoints at which blood was sampled. The sample in question was CD4+ or CD8+ T cells sorted from blood, obtained in a trial of the OX40 agonist ivuxolimab. The receptor's source is an adult with an advanced solid tumor such as melanoma, head and neck, liver or kidney cancer. This chain connects TRBV2 to TRBJ1-5; D is uncertain. The DNA of the CDR3 is TGTGCCAGCAGCCATCGACTAAGTTATAGCAATCAGCCCCAGCATTTT. Its translation: CASSHRLSYSNQPQHF.